Listed below are T cell receptor beta chains from one sample, sequenced in a study of beta chain features in type 1 diabetes. The protocol was immunoSEQ multiplex PCR, while the TCRdb copy is restricted to in-frame clones and leaves out a portion. The sample holds about 360,000 clones, over 10% seen once. The sequenced sample consisted of naive CD4+ T cells from blood. Receptors originate from a man aged 18 to 30 in good health. The CDR3 runs from the conserved cysteine through the conserved F or W. Fields, in order: clone size, D gene, V gene, J gene, CDR3 protein, CDR3 DNA. D genes are given only for firm matches. Clone size is not always given. Where it is, it says once, few, many or a class for expanded clones.

abundance: few; d_gene: TRBD2; v_gene: TRBV29-1; j_gene: TRBJ2-1; CDR3aa: CSVEGGSSPNEQFF; CDR3nt: TGCAGCGTTGAGGGCGGGAGTTCCCCCAATGAGCAGTTCTTC
abundance: -; d_gene: TRBD1; v_gene: TRBV18; j_gene: TRBJ2-5; CDR3aa: CASSPETGLSETQYF; CDR3nt: TGTGCCAGCTCACCAGAGACAGGGCTTTCGGAGACCCAGTACTTC
abundance: few; d_gene: -; v_gene: TRBV15; j_gene: TRBJ1-3; CDR3aa: CATSRVRRGNSGNTIYF; CDR3nt: TGTGCCACCAGCAGAGTCCGTCGGGGGAACTCTGGAAACACCATATATTTT
abundance: -; d_gene: TRBD1; v_gene: TRBV9; j_gene: TRBJ1-2; CDR3aa: CASSADRGLSSYTF; CDR3nt: TGTGCCAGCAGCGCAGACAGGGGGCTCTCGAGCTACACCTTC
abundance: -; d_gene: -; v_gene: TRBV29-1; j_gene: TRBJ2-3; CDR3aa: CSVARGTTGWTDTQYF; CDR3nt: TGCAGCGTTGCCCGAGGGACAACCGGGTGGACAGATACGCAGTATTTT
abundance: -; d_gene: TRBD1; v_gene: TRBV5-1; j_gene: TRBJ1-4; CDR3aa: CASSLGDRGADEKLFF; CDR3nt: TGCGCCAGCAGCTTGGGGGACAGGGGAGCGGATGAAAAACTGTTTTTT
abundance: few; d_gene: -; v_gene: TRBV2; j_gene: TRBJ2-6; CDR3aa: CASSSSRALVLTF; CDR3nt: TGTGCCAGCAGTAGTTCCCGAGCCCTCGTCCTGACTTTC
abundance: -; d_gene: TRBD2; v_gene: TRBV7-3; j_gene: TRBJ2-1; CDR3aa: CASSSREAAEQFF; CDR3nt: TGTGCCAGCAGCTCCCGGGAGGCCGCAGAGCAGTTCTTC
abundance: -; d_gene: TRBD1; v_gene: TRBV11-3; j_gene: TRBJ2-1; CDR3aa: CASSHETGTEGFSSYNEQFF; CDR3nt: TGTGCCAGCAGCCATGAAACCGGGACAGAAGGGTTTAGCTCCTACAATGAGCAGTTCTTC
abundance: -; d_gene: TRBD1; v_gene: TRBV7-9; j_gene: TRBJ2-7; CDR3aa: CASSFSGQGSEQYF; CDR3nt: TGTGCCAGCAGCTTTTCGGGACAGGGGAGCGAGCAGTACTTC
abundance: few; d_gene: -; v_gene: TRBV6-1; j_gene: TRBJ2-7; CDR3aa: CASSRETYEQYF; CDR3nt: TGTGCCAGCAGTAGGGAGACCTACGAGCAGTACTTC
abundance: -; d_gene: TRBD2; v_gene: TRBV7-9; j_gene: TRBJ2-7; CDR3aa: CASSPGLAGGSNEQYF; CDR3nt: TGTGCCAGCAGTCCAGGACTAGCGGGAGGAAGCAACGAGCAGTACTTC
abundance: few; d_gene: -; v_gene: TRBV7-2; j_gene: TRBJ2-7; CDR3aa: CASSLIGTSLSYEQYF; CDR3nt: TGTGCCAGCAGCCTAATAGGGACTTCCCTCTCCTACGAGCAGTACTTC
abundance: -; d_gene: TRBD2; v_gene: TRBV19; j_gene: TRBJ2-1; CDR3aa: CASSTPGRGGYNEQFF; CDR3nt: TGTGCCAGTAGTACTCCGGGACGGGGGGGATACAATGAGCAGTTCTTC
abundance: few; d_gene: TRBD2; v_gene: TRBV5-1; j_gene: TRBJ2-3; CDR3aa: CASSSSGTDTQYF; CDR3nt: TGCGCCAGCAGCTCTAGCGGGACAGATACGCAGTATTTT
abundance: few; d_gene: TRBD2; v_gene: TRBV19; j_gene: TRBJ2-3; CDR3aa: CASTPAGAPSDTQYF; CDR3nt: TGTGCCAGTACTCCAGCGGGGGCACCCAGCGATACGCAGTATTTT
abundance: -; d_gene: -; v_gene: TRBV27; j_gene: TRBJ2-2; CDR3aa: CASRVSRLNTGELFF; CDR3nt: TGTGCCAGCAGGGTTTCCAGACTAAACACCGGGGAGCTGTTTTTT
abundance: few; d_gene: TRBD1; v_gene: TRBV4-3; j_gene: TRBJ1-6; CDR3aa: CASSREWTGYNSPLHF; CDR3nt: TGCGCCAGCAGCCGTGAGTGGACAGGGTATAATTCACCCCTCCACTTT
abundance: few; d_gene: TRBD1; v_gene: TRBV19; j_gene: TRBJ2-5; CDR3aa: CASSTWDRYQETQYF; CDR3nt: TGTGCCAGTAGTACCTGGGACAGGTACCAAGAGACCCAGTACTTC
abundance: -; d_gene: TRBD1; v_gene: TRBV28; j_gene: TRBJ1-2; CDR3aa: CASRPGQPNYGYTF; CDR3nt: TGTGCCAGCCGGCCGGGACAGCCCAACTATGGCTACACCTTC
abundance: few; d_gene: -; v_gene: TRBV28; j_gene: TRBJ1-2; CDR3aa: CASSFMRYGYTF; CDR3nt: TGTGCCAGCAGTTTCATGCGCTATGGCTACACCTTC
abundance: -; d_gene: -; v_gene: TRBV4-3; j_gene: TRBJ2-3; CDR3aa: CASSQEAGNADTQYF; CDR3nt: TGCGCCAGCAGCCAAGAGGCGGGGAACGCAGATACGCAGTATTTT
abundance: few; d_gene: -; v_gene: TRBV28; j_gene: TRBJ1-6; CDR3aa: CASSLRDWYNSPLHF; CDR3nt: TGTGCCAGCAGTTTACGGGACTGGTATAATTCACCCCTCCACTTT
abundance: few; d_gene: TRBD1; v_gene: TRBV28; j_gene: TRBJ2-4; CDR3aa: CASSFSRGLSNIQYF; CDR3nt: TGTGCCAGCAGTTTCTCCAGGGGGTTGTCAAACATTCAGTACTTC
abundance: few; d_gene: TRBD1; v_gene: TRBV7-9; j_gene: TRBJ1-1; CDR3aa: CATGTGGDVKAFF; CDR3nt: TGTGCCACCGGGACAGGGGGCGATGTAAAAGCTTTCTTT
abundance: few; d_gene: -; v_gene: TRBV25-1; j_gene: TRBJ1-5; CDR3aa: CASSEGTGTINQPQHF; CDR3nt: TGTGCCAGCAGTGAAGGAACAGGGACAATTAATCAGCCCCAGCATTTT
abundance: -; d_gene: TRBD1; v_gene: TRBV5-1; j_gene: TRBJ2-1; CDR3aa: CASSLADRAVNEQFF; CDR3nt: TGCGCCAGCAGCTTGGCGGACAGGGCGGTAAATGAGCAGTTCTTC
abundance: few; d_gene: TRBD1; v_gene: TRBV5-4; j_gene: TRBJ1-5; CDR3aa: CASSPGTGQPQHF; CDR3nt: TGTGCCAGCAGCCCGGGGACAGGGCAGCCCCAGCATTTT
abundance: -; d_gene: TRBD1; v_gene: TRBV6-5; j_gene: TRBJ2-7; CDR3aa: CASRKGTGIFYEQYF; CDR3nt: TGTGCCAGCAGGAAGGGGACAGGGATCTTCTACGAGCAGTACTTC
abundance: -; d_gene: -; v_gene: TRBV15; j_gene: TRBJ2-1; CDR3aa: CATSRDWKTGKGPWNNEQFF; CDR3nt: TGTGCCACCAGCAGAGATTGGAAAACAGGGAAGGGCCCATGGAACAATGAGCAGTTCTTC
abundance: -; d_gene: TRBD1; v_gene: TRBV6-6; j_gene: TRBJ2-7; CDR3aa: CASRRQGGTYEQYF; CDR3nt: TGTGCCAGCAGGCGACAGGGTGGAACCTACGAGCAGTACTTC
abundance: few; d_gene: TRBD1; v_gene: TRBV4-2; j_gene: TRBJ1-1; CDR3aa: CASSPRQGANTEAFF; CDR3nt: TGTGCCAGCAGCCCGCGGCAGGGGGCGAACACTGAAGCTTTCTTT
abundance: few; d_gene: -; v_gene: TRBV6-6; j_gene: TRBJ1-3; CDR3aa: CASSSREAGNTIYF; CDR3nt: TGTGCCAGCAGTTCCCGGGAAGCTGGAAACACCATATATTTT